The entry below describes one T cell receptor beta chain. Its antigen is currently unknown. This sample is part of a study of cytomegalovirus exposure and HLA in healthy donors. Study conclusions and caveats: Sequencing probably produced one cluster of sequence variants that were highly shared.

Researchers ran the PCR with 60 Vbeta and 13 Jbeta primers. Measured with immunoSEQ multiplex PCR; TCRdb has only the in-frame clones, and not every one. Of over 150,000 clones in the sample, about 65% are singletons; the top ten hold under 3.5%. CDR1 SQVTM and CDR2 ANQGSEA come from the germline V gene. CDR3 length equals 16 residues. V dropped 3 bases and J dropped 7; count of bases not matched to a gene: 9. The origin of this receptor is a woman in her twenties or thirties in good health and CMV-seronegative. The chain joins TRBV29-1 to TRBJ2-1, with 13 bases matching TRBD2. Sequencing used PBMCs. The CDR3 sequence is CSVDTSGTSGVNEQFF. DNA of the CDR3: TGCAGCGTTGATACCTCGGGGACTAGCGGGGTAAATGAGCAGTTCTTC.